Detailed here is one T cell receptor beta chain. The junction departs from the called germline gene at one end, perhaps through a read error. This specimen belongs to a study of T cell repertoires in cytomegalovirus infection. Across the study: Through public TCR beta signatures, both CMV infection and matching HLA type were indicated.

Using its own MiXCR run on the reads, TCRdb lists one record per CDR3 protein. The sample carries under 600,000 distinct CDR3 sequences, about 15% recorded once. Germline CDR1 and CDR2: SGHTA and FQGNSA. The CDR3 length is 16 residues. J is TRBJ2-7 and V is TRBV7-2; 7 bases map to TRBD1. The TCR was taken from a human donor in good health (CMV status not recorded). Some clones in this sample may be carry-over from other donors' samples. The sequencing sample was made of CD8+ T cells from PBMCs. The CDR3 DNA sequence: TGTGCAAGCAGTCCCTCCGGGACAGCAAGCTCCTACGAGAAGTACTTC. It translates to CASSPSGTASSYEKYF.